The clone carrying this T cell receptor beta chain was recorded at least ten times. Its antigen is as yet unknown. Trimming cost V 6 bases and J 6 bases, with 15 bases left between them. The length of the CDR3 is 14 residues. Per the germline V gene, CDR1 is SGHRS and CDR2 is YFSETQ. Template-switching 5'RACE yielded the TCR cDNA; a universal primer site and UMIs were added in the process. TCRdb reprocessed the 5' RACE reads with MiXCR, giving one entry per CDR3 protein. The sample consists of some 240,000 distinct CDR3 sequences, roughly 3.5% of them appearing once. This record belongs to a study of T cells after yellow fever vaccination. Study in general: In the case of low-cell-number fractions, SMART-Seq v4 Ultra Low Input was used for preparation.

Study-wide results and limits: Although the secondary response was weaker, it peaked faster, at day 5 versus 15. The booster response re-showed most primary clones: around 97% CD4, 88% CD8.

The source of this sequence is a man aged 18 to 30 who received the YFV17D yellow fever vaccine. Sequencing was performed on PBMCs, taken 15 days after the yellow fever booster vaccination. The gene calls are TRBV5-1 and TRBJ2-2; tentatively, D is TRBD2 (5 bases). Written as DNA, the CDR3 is TGCGCCAGCACCTCTAGCAGTTTCGCCGGGGAGCTGTTTTTT. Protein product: CASTSSSFAGELFF.